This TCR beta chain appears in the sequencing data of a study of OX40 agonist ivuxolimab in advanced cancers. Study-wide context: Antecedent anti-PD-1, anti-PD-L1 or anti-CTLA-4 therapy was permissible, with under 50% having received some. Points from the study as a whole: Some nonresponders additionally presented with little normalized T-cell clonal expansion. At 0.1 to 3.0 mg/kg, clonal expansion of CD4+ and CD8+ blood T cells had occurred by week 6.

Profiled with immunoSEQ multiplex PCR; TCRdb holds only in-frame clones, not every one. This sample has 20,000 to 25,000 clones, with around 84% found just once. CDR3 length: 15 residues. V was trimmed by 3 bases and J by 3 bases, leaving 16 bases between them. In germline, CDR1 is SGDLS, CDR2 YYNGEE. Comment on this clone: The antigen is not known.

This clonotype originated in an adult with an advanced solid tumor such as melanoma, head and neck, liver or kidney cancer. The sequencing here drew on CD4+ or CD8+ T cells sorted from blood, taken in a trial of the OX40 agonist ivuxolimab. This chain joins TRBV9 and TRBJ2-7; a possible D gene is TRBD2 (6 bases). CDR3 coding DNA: TGTGCCAGCAGCGCTTCCGGGACTGCTTACTACGAGCAGTACTTC. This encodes CASSASGTAYYEQYF.